A single TCR beta chain is shown here with its context. This sample was included in a study of cytomegalovirus exposure and HLA in healthy donors. The PCR had 60 Vbeta and 13 Jbeta primers. Produced via immunoSEQ multiplex PCR; TCRdb's table is partial and in-frame only. This sample's table has some 40,000 clones. The clonotype comes from a human donor in good health. The sequenced sample consisted of PBMCs.

The CDR3 protein is CASRGGQGRSTGELFF. CDR3 nucleotide sequence: TGTGCCAGTAGGGGCGGACAGGGGAGGAGCACCGGGGAGCTGTTTTTT. The chain has TRBV19 and TRBJ2-2, with 9 bases aligning to TRBD1. In germline, CDR1 is LNHDA, CDR2 SQIVND (reference sequence). The length of the CDR3 is 16 residues. V lost 6 bases and J lost 4; bases outside the gene matches: 9.